The 13 T cell receptor beta chains presented below share a single source sample, sequenced in a study of blood T cell repertoires in COVID-19. Measured with immunoSEQ multiplex PCR; TCRdb has only the in-frame clones, and not every one. The sample has about 200,000 clones; around four fifths are singletons. The sample taken for sequencing was PBMCs or T cells enriched from blood (not recorded which). The receptors stem from a man aged 35-49 years who had recovered from COVID-19.

The rearrangement links TRBV19 to TRBJ2-7; 7 bases match TRBD1. The CDR3 is made up of 13 amino acids. Germline V gene data show CDR1 as LNHDA and CDR2 as SQIVND (reference sequence). Trimming cost V 9 bases and J 1 base; bases outside gene matches: 6. The CDR3: CASESRGSYEQYF. CDR3 nucleotide sequence: TGTGCCAGCGAATCCAGGGGGTCCTACGAGCAGTACTTC.

V is TRBV24-1 and J is TRBJ2-5, with 7 bases fitting TRBD2. V shed 5 bases and J 5 bases; nucleotides not matched to a gene: 10. Per germline, CDR1 KGHDR and CDR2 SFDVKD. This CDR3 comprises 15 residues. The CDR3 region has the DNA TGTGCCACCAGTGTATCGCGGGAGAGTACCGAGACCCAGTACTTC. Its protein is CATSVSRESTETQYF.

V and J are TRBV3-1 (or the pseudogene TRBV3-2) and TRBJ1-2; 9 bases are a match to TRBD1. Germline trimming cut 3 bases from V and 6 bases from J; bases unmatched to any gene: 5. This CDR3 has 14 amino acids. The germline V gene has CDR1 LGHDT and CDR2 YNNKEL (reference sequence). CDR3 sequence: CASSQSTGGNGYTF. The DNA of the CDR3 is TGTGCCAGCAGCCAGAGTACAGGGGGCAATGGCTACACCTTC.

The rearrangement joins TRBV5-6 to TRBJ1-2; TRBD1 might be the D (6 bases). Germline V gene lookup returns CDR1 SGHDT and CDR2 YYEEEE. CDR3 length equals 14 residues. Trimming took 2 bases from V and 4 from J, leaving 12 bases between them. The CDR3 coding sequence is TGTGCCAGCAGCTTCGGACAGAATATCTATGGCTACACCTTC. It specifies CASSFGQNIYGYTF. Drawing the rest from reference TRBV5-6 and TRBJ1-2, the complete variable domain is DAGVTQSPTHLIKTRGQQVTLRCSPKSGHDTVSWYQQALGQGPQFIFQYYEEEERQRGNFPDRFSGHQFPNYSSELNVNALLLGDSALYLCASSFGQNIYGYTFGSGTRLTVV.

This clone came up a few times. The rearrangement links TRBV6-5 to TRBJ1-1; 7 nucleotides agree with TRBD1. Germline loops: CDR1 MNHEY, CDR2 SVGAGI. J gave up 3 bases and V 0 bases, and 4 bases lay outside the gene matches. The CDR3 is made up of 15 amino acids. The chain's CDR3 is CASSYSRQGDTEAFF. DNA of the CDR3: TGTGCCAGCAGTTACTCGAGACAGGGTGACACTGAAGCTTTCTTT.

The V gene is TRBV27, the J gene TRBJ2-5; 10 bases are shared with TRBD2. CDR1 is MNHEY, CDR2 SMNVEV, per germline (reference sequence). CDR3 length: 16 amino acids. V lost 3 bases and J lost 1; bases outside the gene matches: 5. CDR3 region: CASSLYLAGGQETQYF. The CDR3 bases are TGTGCCAGCAGTTTGTACTTAGCGGGAGGCCAAGAGACCCAGTACTTC.

CDR3 loop: CASRRSGTLQETQYF. CDR3 nucleotides: TGTGCCAGCAGGAGATCCGGGACACTCCAAGAGACCCAGTACTTC. The chain links TRBV6-5 to TRBJ2-5; a weak D match, TRBD1 (6 bases). Germline V lookup: CDR1 MNHEY, CDR2 SVGAGI. V lost 6 bases, J lost 1 base, and 15 bases lay in between. This CDR3 has 15 residues.

The genes are TRBV28 and TRBJ1-2; D perhaps matches TRBD1 (5 bases). Deletions cut 5 bases from V and 7 bases from J, with 23 bases between. Per the germline V gene, CDR1 is MDHEN and CDR2 is SYDVKM. There are 16 residues in the CDR3. Written as DNA, the CDR3 is TGTGCCAGCAGTCCTCCGGGGACTTCGATATTGGGTGGCTACACCTTC. Translated, it gives CASSPPGTSILGGYTF.

The chain combines TRBV19 with TRBJ2-1, with TRBD2 matching 9 bases. V was pared by 5 bases and J by 6 bases, with 8 bases of the junction left unmatched. The CDR3 is made up of 15 amino acids. Germline V gene sequence: CDR1 LNHDA, CDR2 SQIVND (reference sequence). DNA of the CDR3: TGTGCCAGTAGTCCGGGACTAGCCTCACCCAATGAGCAGTTCTTC. Its translation is CASSPGLASPNEQFF.

The rearrangement links TRBV6-5 to TRBJ2-7; tentative D call: TRBD2 (5 bases). Germline CDR1 MNHEY, CDR2 SVGAGI. V was clipped by 7 bases and J by 6 bases, with 16 bases between them. The CDR3 extends over 13 amino acids. The CDR3 loop reads CASTPSRLGEQYF. The CDR3 nucleotides are TGTGCCAGCACCCCTAGCCGTCTGGGCGAGCAGTACTTC.

V is TRBV9 and J is TRBJ2-3, with 10 bases aligning to TRBD2. J was trimmed by 7 bases and V by 0 bases; bases with no gene match: 8. The CDR3 runs to 16 residues. Per germline, CDR1 SGDLS and CDR2 YYNGEE. Here the CDR3 reads CASSVAASGSMHTQYF. DNA of the CDR3: TGTGCCAGCAGCGTAGCGGCTAGCGGGAGTATGCATACGCAGTATTTT.

The chain joins TRBV19 to TRBJ2-7; 8 bases are shared with TRBD2. Unmatched junction bases numbered 5, after V lost 10 bases and J lost 0 bases. Per germline, CDR1 LNHDA and CDR2 SQIVND (reference sequence). CDR3 length: 13 residues. CDR3 sequence reads: CATRSGSSYEQYF. CDR3 nucleotide sequence: TGTGCCACTCGCAGCGGGAGCTCCTACGAGCAGTACTTC.

The gene calls are TRBV4-3 and TRBJ2-3, with 7 bases fitting TRBD2. CDR3 length: 16 amino acids. In germline, CDR1 is LGHNA, CDR2 YSLEER. The ends lost 1 base at V and 3 bases at J; junction bases unmatched: 7. CDR3 sequence reads: CASSQGLAPMTDTQYF. The DNA for the CDR3 is TGCGCCAGCAGCCAAGGACTAGCCCCCATGACAGATACGCAGTATTTT.